The 7 T cell receptor beta chains in this list originate from one sample, sequenced in a study of blood T cell repertoires in COVID-19. Method: immunoSEQ multiplex PCR; TCRdb's copy keeps in-frame clones and lacks some. The sample lists 150,000 to 200,000 clones, roughly nine tenths occurring once. Sequenced input: peripheral blood. These receptors were collected from a man aged 18 to 30 who had recovered from COVID-19.

The chain recombines TRBV19 with TRBJ2-3, with D possibly being TRBD2 (7 bases). The V gene lost 4 bases and the J gene lost 2 bases, with 10 bases spanning the gap. The CDR3 is made up of 14 amino acids. Germline CDR1 and CDR2: LNHDA and SQIVND (reference sequence). CDR3 region: CASSTGGFTDTQYF. As DNA, the CDR3 is TGTGCCAGTAGTACGGGGGGCTTCACAGATACGCAGTATTTT.

V and J are TRBV7-2 and TRBJ2-7; D perhaps matches TRBD1 (6 bases). This CDR3 has 13 amino acids. V lost 5 bases to trimming and J lost 4 bases, with 12 bases between them. The germline V gene encodes CDR1 SGHTA and CDR2 FQGNSA. The DNA of the CDR3 is TGTGCCAGCAGCCCAGCGACAGGATACGAGCAGTACTTC. As protein: CASSPATGYEQYF.

The chain employs TRBV27 and TRBJ2-7, with D perhaps matching TRBD2 (6 bases). V lost 5 bases and J lost 3, with 14 bases in between. The CDR3 sequence is 14 residues long. CDR1 and CDR2 (germline): MNHEY, SMNVEV (reference sequence). CDR3 coding DNA: TGTGCCAGCAGTCCCGGGACTGGAAACTACGAGCAGTACTTC. It translates to CASSPGTGNYEQYF.

The chain recombines TRBV5-4 with TRBJ2-5; 9 bases agree with TRBD2. The germline V gene has CDR1 SGHNT and CDR2 YYREEE (reference sequence). This CDR3 has 15 amino acids. V was clipped by 2 bases and J by 4 bases; unmatched bases: 6. This CDR3 reads CASSFQTSGLETQYF. The CDR3 DNA sequence: TGTGCCAGCAGCTTTCAAACTAGCGGGCTAGAGACCCAGTACTTC.

The rearrangement links TRBV19 to TRBJ2-1; no definite D call. V lost 4 bases to trimming and J lost 6 bases, with 4 bases between them. The CDR3 has 11 amino acids. Germline CDR1 is LNHDA and CDR2 is SQIVND (reference sequence). The CDR3 coding sequence is TGTGCCAGTAGTACCTCCAATGAGCAGTTCTTC. Its translation is CASSTSNEQFF.

The V call is TRBV7-9, the J call TRBJ2-3; weak D call: TRBD1 (7 bases). The CDR3 is 15 amino acids. Trimming took 8 bases from V and 3 from J, leaving 18 bases between them. CDR1 and CDR2 (germline): SEHNR, FQNEAQ (reference sequence). The CDR3 is CASRPGGKGTDTQYF. The CDR3 region has the DNA TGTGCCAGCCGTCCAGGGGGGAAGGGAACAGATACGCAGTATTTT.

This chain uses TRBV6-6 with TRBJ2-1, with 7 positions matching TRBD2. Germline trimming cut 9 bases from V and 4 bases from J; bases unmatched to any gene: 9. Germline CDR1 and CDR2: MNHNY and SVGAGI (reference sequence). The CDR3 has 14 amino acids. Here the CDR3 reads CASSIAGDYNEQFF. The DNA of the CDR3 is TGTGCCAGTTCCATAGCGGGTGATTACAATGAGCAGTTCTTC.